This T cell receptor (beta chain) came from a study of T-cell memory formation after mild COVID-19. From germline, CDR1 is ENHRY and CDR2 SYGVKD. CDR3 size: 18 residues. Deletions cut 0 bases from V and 0 bases from J, with 15 bases between. TCRdb re-called the 5' RACE reads through MiXCR, storing one row per CDR3 protein. The repertoire holds 580,000 or so distinct CDR3 sequences, with approximately 15% as singletons. The clonotype comes from an adult woman who had mild COVID-19 (a few samples of this study predate the infection). Cell type and time point are not known. V and J are TRBV10-3 and TRBJ1-5; D might be TRBD1 (6 bases). Sequencing used PBMCs or a T cell subset sorted from them (not recorded which). CDR3 sequence (DNA): TGTGCCATCAGTGAGTCCGGGATACAGGGATATAGCAATCAGCCCCAGCATTTT. Translating it yields CAISESGIQGYSNQPQHF.